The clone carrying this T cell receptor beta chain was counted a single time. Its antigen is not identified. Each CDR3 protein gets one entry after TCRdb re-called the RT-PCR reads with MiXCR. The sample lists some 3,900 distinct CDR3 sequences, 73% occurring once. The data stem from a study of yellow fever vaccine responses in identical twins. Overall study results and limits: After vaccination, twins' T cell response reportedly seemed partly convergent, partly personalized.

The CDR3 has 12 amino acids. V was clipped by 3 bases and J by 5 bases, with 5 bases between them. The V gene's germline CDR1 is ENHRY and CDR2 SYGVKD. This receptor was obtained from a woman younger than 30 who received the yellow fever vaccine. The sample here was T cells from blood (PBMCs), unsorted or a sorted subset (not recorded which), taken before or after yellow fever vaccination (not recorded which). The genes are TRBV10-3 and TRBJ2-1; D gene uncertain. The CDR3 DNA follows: TGTGCCATCAGTGACTCGAACAATGAGCAGTTCTTC. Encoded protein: CAISDSNNEQFF.